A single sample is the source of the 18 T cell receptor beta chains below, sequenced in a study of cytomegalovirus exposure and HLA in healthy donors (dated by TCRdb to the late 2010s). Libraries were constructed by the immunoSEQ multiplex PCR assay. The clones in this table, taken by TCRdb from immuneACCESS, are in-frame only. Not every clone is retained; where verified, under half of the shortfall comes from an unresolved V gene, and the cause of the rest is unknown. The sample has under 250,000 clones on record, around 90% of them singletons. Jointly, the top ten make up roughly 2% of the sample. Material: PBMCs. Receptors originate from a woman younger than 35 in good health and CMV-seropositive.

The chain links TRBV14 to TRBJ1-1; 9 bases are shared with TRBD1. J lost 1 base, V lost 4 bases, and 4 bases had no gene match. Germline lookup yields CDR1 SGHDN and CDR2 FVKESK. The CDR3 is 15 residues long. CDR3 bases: TGTGCCAGCAGCCTGGGACAGGGTTGGAACACTGAAGCTTTCTTT. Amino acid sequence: CASSLGQGWNTEAFF. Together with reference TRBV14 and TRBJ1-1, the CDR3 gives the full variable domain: EAGVTQFPSHSVIEKGQTVTLRCDPISGHDNLYWYRRVMGKEIKFLLHFVKESKQDESGMPNNRFLAERTGGTYSTLKVQPAELEDSGVYFCASSLGQGWNTEAFFGQGTRLTVV.

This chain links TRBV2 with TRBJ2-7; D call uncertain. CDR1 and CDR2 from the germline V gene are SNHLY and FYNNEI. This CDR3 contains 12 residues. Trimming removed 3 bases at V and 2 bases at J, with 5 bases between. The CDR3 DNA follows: TGTGCCAGCAGTGAGGAGCCCTACGAGCAGTACTTC. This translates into CASSEEPYEQYF.

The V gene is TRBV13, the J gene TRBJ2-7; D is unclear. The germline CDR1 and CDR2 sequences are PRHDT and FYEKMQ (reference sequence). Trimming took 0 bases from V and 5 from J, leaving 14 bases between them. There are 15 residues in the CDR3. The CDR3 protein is CASSLGAPVPHEQYF. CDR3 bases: TGTGCCAGCAGCTTAGGAGCCCCTGTCCCACACGAGCAGTACTTC.

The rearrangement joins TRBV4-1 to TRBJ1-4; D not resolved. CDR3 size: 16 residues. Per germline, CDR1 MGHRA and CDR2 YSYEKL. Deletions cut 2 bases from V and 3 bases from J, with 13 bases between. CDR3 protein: CASSQLSPRANEKLFF. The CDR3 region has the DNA TGCGCCAGCAGCCAATTGAGCCCGCGGGCTAATGAAAAACTGTTTTTT.

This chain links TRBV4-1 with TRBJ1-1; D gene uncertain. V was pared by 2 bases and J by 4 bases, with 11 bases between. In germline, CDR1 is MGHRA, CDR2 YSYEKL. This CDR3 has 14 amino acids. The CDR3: CASSQPSEGTEAFF. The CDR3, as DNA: TGCGCCAGCAGCCAACCCTCCGAGGGCACTGAAGCTTTCTTT.

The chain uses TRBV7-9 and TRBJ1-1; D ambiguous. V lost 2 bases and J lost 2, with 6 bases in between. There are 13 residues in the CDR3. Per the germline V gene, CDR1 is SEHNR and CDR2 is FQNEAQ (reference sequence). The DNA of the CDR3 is TGTGCCAGCAGCTTACAGGATAACACTGAAGCTTTCTTT. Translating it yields CASSLQDNTEAFF.

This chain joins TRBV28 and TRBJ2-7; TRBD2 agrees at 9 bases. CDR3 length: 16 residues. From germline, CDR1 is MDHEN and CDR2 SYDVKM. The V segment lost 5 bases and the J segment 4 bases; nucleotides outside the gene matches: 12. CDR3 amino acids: CASSGGGLADRYEQYF. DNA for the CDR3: TGTGCCAGCAGTGGGGGGGGACTAGCCGATCGTTACGAGCAGTACTTC.

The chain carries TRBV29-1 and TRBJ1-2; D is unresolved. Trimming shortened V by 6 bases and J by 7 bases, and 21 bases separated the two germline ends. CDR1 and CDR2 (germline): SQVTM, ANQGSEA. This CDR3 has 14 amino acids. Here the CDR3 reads CSVRPLELLSGYTF. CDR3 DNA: TGCAGCGTCCGTCCATTGGAATTACTAAGTGGCTACACCTTC.

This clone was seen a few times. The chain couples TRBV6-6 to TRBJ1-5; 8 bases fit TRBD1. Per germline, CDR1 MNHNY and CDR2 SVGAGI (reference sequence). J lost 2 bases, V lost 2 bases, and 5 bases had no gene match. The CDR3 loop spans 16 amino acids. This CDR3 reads CASSYRTGYGNQPQHF. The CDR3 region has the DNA TGTGCCAGCAGTTACCGGACAGGGTATGGCAATCAGCCCCAGCATTTT.

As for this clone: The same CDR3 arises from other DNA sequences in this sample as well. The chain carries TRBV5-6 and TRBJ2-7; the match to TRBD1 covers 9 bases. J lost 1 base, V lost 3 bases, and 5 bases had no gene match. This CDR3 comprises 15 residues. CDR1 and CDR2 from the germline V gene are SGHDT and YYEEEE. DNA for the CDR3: TGTGCCAGCAGCTCGACGGGACAGGGTTCCTACGAGCAGTACTTC. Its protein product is CASSSTGQGSYEQYF.

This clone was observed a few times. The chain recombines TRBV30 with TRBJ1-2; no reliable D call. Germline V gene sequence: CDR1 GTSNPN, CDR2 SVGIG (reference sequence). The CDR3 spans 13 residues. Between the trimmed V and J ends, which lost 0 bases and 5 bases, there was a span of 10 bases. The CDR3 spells CAWSVHPRYGYTF. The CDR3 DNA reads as TGTGCCTGGAGTGTACATCCACGTTATGGCTACACCTTC.

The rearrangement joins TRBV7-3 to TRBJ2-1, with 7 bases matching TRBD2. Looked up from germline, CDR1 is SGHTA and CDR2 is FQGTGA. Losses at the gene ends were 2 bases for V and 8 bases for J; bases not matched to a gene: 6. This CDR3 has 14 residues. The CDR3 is CASSLGLVGDEQFF. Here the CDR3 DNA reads TGTGCCAGCAGCTTAGGACTAGTAGGCGATGAGCAGTTCTTC.

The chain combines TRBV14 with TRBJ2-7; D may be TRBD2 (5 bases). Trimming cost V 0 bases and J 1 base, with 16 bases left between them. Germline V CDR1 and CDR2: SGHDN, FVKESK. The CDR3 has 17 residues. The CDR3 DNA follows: TGTGCCAGCAGCCAAGAAATGGGAGAGAGACGATCCTACGAGCAGTACTTC. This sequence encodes CASSQEMGERRSYEQYF.

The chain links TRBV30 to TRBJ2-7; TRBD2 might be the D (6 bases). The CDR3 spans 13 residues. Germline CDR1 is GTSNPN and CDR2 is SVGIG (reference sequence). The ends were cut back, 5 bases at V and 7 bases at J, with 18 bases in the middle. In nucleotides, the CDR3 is TGTGCCTGGGAAACCGGGACTGCGACTGAGCAGTACTTC. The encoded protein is CAWETGTATEQYF.

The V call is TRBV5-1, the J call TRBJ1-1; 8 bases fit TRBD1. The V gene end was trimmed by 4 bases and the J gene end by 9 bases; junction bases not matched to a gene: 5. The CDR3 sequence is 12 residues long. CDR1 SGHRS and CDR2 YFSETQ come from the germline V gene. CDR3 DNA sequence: TGCGCCAGCAGCCCGGACAGGGAGCAAGCTTTCTTT. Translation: CASSPDREQAFF. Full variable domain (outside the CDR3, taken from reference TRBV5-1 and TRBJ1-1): KAGVTQTPRYLIKTRGQQVTLSCSPISGHRSVSWYQQTPGQGLQFLFEYFSETQRNKGNFPGRFSGRQFSNSRSEMNVSTLELGDSALYLCASSPDREQAFFGQGTRLTVV.

The DNA of the CDR3 is TGTGCCACACTTGGGACAGGTCGGACCGGGGAGCTGTTTTTT. Translation: CATLGTGRTGELFF. The V and J genes are TRBV2 and TRBJ2-2; 8 positions agree with TRBD1. Germline CDR1 SNHLY, CDR2 FYNNEI. V was pared by 10 bases and J by 5 bases, with 9 bases of the junction left unmatched. The length of the CDR3 is 14 residues.

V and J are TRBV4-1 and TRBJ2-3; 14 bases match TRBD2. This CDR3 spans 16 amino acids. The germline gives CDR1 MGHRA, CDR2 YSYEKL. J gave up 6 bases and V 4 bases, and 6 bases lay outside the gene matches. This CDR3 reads CASSRPTSGRVDTQYF. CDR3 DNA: TGCGCCAGCAGCCGACCGACTAGCGGGAGGGTGGATACGCAGTATTTT.

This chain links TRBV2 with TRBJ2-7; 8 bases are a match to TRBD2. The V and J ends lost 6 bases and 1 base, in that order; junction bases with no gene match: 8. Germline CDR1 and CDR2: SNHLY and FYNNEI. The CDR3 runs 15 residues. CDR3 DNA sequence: TGTGCCAGCAGAGGATTTAGCGGGGAGTCCTACGAGCAGTACTTC. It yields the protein CASRGFSGESYEQYF.